A single T cell receptor beta chain is shown here with its context. What it binds is unknown. Libraries were prepared by immunoSEQ multiplex PCR; TCRdb keeps only in-frame clonotypes and omits some of them. The sample consists of over 150,000 clones, about 83% of them appearing once. This sample was included in a study of T cell responses to AZD1222 COVID-19 vaccine. Study-level results: There were repertoire samples only from the period after the peak T cell response. Donors were chiefly white British, with a greater number of females, and clonal diversity was perhaps underestimated.

Trimming removed 5 bases from V and 3 bases from J, with 8 bases in between. Per germline, CDR1 LNHDA and CDR2 SQIVND (reference sequence). The CDR3 contains 13 residues. This chain connects TRBV19 to TRBJ1-5, with D unresolved. This TCR derives from an adult who received the AZD1222 COVID-19 vaccine. Sequencing was performed on peripheral blood, taken 28 days after the second AZD1222 dose. CDR3 region: CASSLGFNQPQHF. In DNA, the CDR3 is TGTGCCAGTAGTCTGGGGTTCAATCAGCCCCAGCATTTT.